The 9 T cell receptor beta chains below come from one sample, sequenced in a study of esophageal squamous cell carcinoma under preoperative chemotherapy. As to time point: before preoperative PTX-NDP chemotherapy. TCRdb reprocessed the PCR reads with MiXCR, giving one entry per CDR3 protein. Of about 30,000 distinct CDR3 sequences listed, less than 55% were seen once; the top ten hold approximately 12%. This specimen was acquired from a patient given preoperative chemotherapy. These receptors were taken from a human donor with esophageal squamous cell carcinoma. The donor label of this sample is uncertain.

The table lists this clonotype with a few counts. This sequence joins TRBV15 and TRBJ2-3; the D is unclear. The CDR3 sequence is 14 residues long. From germline, CDR1 is LNHNV and CDR2 YYDKDF (reference sequence). The V gene lost 0 bases and the J gene lost 2 bases, with 6 bases spanning the gap. The CDR3 here is CATSREVNTDTQYF. CDR3 DNA: TGTGCCACCAGCAGAGAGGTTAACACAGATACGCAGTATTTT.

This clonotype is medium-sized within its sample. The V call is TRBV7-2, the J call TRBJ2-1, with 10 bases that match TRBD1. Germline V CDR1 and CDR2: SGHTA, FQGNSA. After removal of 5 bases from V and 7 bases from J, the junction contained 8 bases not matched to a gene. The CDR3 sequence is 15 residues long. The CDR3 reads CASSLGTGVENEQFF. In DNA form, the CDR3 reads TGTGCCAGCAGCCTCGGGACAGGGGTTGAAAATGAGCAGTTCTTC.

This clonotype showed up just a few times. V usage is TRBV9 and J usage is TRBJ2-3; 10 bases line up with TRBD1. Germline V gives CDR1 SGDLS, CDR2 YYNGEE. J gave up 3 bases and V 4 bases, and 8 bases lay outside the gene matches. The CDR3 has 16 amino acids. CDR3 nucleotide sequence: TGTGCCAGCAGCCCACGACAGGGGGCAGGTACAGATACGCAGTATTTT. Translating gives CASSPRQGAGTDTQYF.

Remarks on this clonotype: A junction end diverges from the germline sequence, so it may reflect a read error. The J gene is TRBJ2-4, the V gene TRBV11-3; perhaps D is TRBD1 or TRBD2 (5 bases each). From germline, CDR1 is SGHNT and CDR2 YENEEA. This CDR3 region has 14 residues. DNA of the CDR3: TGTGGCAGCAACCAGGTGGGGACCCCAGATACGCAGTACTTC. This sequence encodes CGSNQVGTPDTQYF.

The rearrangement links TRBV12-3 or TRBV12-4 to TRBJ1-5; no definite D call. The CDR3 is 14 amino acids. Trimming shortened V by 4 bases and J by 5 bases, and 12 bases separated the two germline ends. DNA of the CDR3: TGTGCCAGCAGTTGGTTGACGGTGGATCAGCCCCAGCATTTT. Translation gives CASSWLTVDQPQHF.

This clonotype was seen just once. An end of the junction does not agree with germline; a read error may underlie this. V gene TRBV7-2 combines with J gene TRBJ2-3; TRBD1 matches at 8 bases. CDR3 length: 14 amino acids. CDR1 and CDR2 from the germline V gene are SGHTA and FQGNSA. CDR3 region: CGSRGLGATDTQYF. For the CDR3, the DNA is TGCGGCAGCAGGGGGCTGGGAGCCACAGATACGCAGTATTTC.

Many counts were recorded for this clonotype. The chain employs TRBV6-1 and TRBJ2-5, with unresolved D. The DNA end lines up better with TRBJ2-7; the J call may be wrong. CDR1 and CDR2 (germline): MNHNS, SASEGT. This CDR3 has 14 residues. The CDR3 loop reads CASSEATDLYEQYF. CDR3 sequence (DNA): TGTGCCAGCAGTGAAGCGACGGACCTCTACGAGCAGTACTTC.

Note on this clonotype: A read error may explain this, as a much larger clone is one base away. V usage is TRBV6-1 and J usage is TRBJ2-5, with 9 bases lining up with TRBD1. The CDR3 is 15 amino acids. In germline, CDR1 is MNHNS, CDR2 SASEGT. The junction had 12 bases not matched to a gene; V was cut back by 2 bases and J by 11 bases. The CDR3, as DNA: TGTGCCAGCAGTGAAATGGGACAGGGAATAAATGAGCAGTACTTC. Translation gives CASSEMGQGINEQYF.

This clonotype has just one count. Since the CDR3 does not end with the conserved phenylalanine or tryptophan, this likely comes from a read error. The DNA is left out, because the CDR3 cannot be placed on it with certainty; the CDR3 is given as TCRdb lists it. This chain connects TRBV7-6 to TRBJ2-5. The CDR3 length is 14 residues, termini included. Per germline, CDR1 SGHVS and CDR2 FNYEAQ. The CDR3 spells CASSLDGHQTTQLL.